Shown below are 2 T cell receptor beta chains from a single sample sequenced in a study of beta chain features in type 1 diabetes. The entirety of the isolated RNA underwent reverse transcription, so expressed TCRB transcripts were sequenced. Clones were sequenced by immunoSEQ multiplex PCR, and TCRdb holds only the in-frame ones, with some missing. The sample consists of fewer than 150,000 clones, 6% to 7.5% of them appearing once. Sequencing was done on a sample of central memory CD4+ T cells from blood. The origin of the receptors is a woman in her twenties or thirties in good health.

This clone showed up just a few times. The V call is TRBV7-2, the J call TRBJ2-1; 9 positions match TRBD2. J lost 5 bases, V lost 5 bases, and 10 bases had no gene match. CDR3 length: 16 residues. CDR1 and CDR2 from the germline V gene are SGHTA and FQGNSA. CDR3 DNA: TGTGCCAGCAGCCGGATGGGACTAGCAACCGACAATGAGCAGTTCTTC. It yields the protein CASSRMGLATDNEQFF.

This clone was seen only a few times. The chain combines TRBV2 with TRBJ1-1; D perhaps matches TRBD1 (5 bases). Trimming shortened V by 9 bases and J by 1 base, and 15 bases separated the two germline ends. Germline CDR1 SNHLY, CDR2 FYNNEI. The CDR3 is 14 amino acids. The CDR3, as DNA: TGTGCCAGTGGAGCGACAGCGGGGAACACTGAAGCTTTCTTT. Its protein product is CASGATAGNTEAFF.